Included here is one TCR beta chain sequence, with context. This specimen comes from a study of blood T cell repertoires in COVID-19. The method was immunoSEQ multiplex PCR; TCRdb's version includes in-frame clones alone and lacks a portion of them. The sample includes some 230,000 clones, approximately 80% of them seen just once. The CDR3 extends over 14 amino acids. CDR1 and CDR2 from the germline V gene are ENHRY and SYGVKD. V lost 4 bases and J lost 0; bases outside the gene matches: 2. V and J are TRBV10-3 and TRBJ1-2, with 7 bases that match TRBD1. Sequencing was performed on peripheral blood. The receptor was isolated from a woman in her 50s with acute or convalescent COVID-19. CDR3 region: CAISAGTANYGYTF. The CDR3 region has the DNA TGTGCCATCAGTGCTGGGACAGCTAACTATGGCTACACCTTC.